This entry describes one TCR beta chain. The antigen it recognizes is unknown. No qualities accompany the bases; no much larger clone lies one base away. The data were obtained in a study of cytomegalovirus exposure and HLA in healthy donors (dated by TCRdb to the late 2010s). General notes on the study: According to a later analysis, the roughly 120 validation repertoires were produced on the same platform as the 666 repertoires of the first cohort. High-throughput TCR immunosequencing, statistical association of individual TCRs with disease status, and machine learning were combined to predict cytomegalovirus infection status. The study was designed to test whether signatures of past pathogen exposure could be identified by cataloging public T cell receptors. A separate validation cohort of some 130 different subjects was used in addition to the approximately 700-subject first cohort. The study at large found these results: In a later analysis, TCRs clustered in the first cohort were found to also tend to co-occur in the 120 or so validation repertoires, with 85% to 95% of cluster scores above 0. A later analysis lacked HLA typing for the validation cohort, so it scored co-occurrence in that cohort across all 120 repertoires. Three of the identified cytomegalovirus-associated TCR beta chains were confirmed in vitro to be specific for cytomegalovirus antigens. While some public TCRs were present in many individuals, most TCR sequences turned up only very rarely across donors. A total of 150 or so TCR beta chains were listed by the study as associated with cytomegalovirus. The authors suggested that the approach could potentially be extended to other disease states and immunological phenotypes. The classifier was reported to diagnose cytomegalovirus status with high specificity and sensitivity in both the original cohort and the validation cohort.

The CDR3, from cysteine to phenylalanine, totals 18 residues. CDR3 DNA only is kept here, 54 bases in frame from base 1. CDR1 SEHNR and CDR2 FQNEAQ were looked up in the germline V gene (reference sequence). The V end loses 1 base and the J end loses 0 bases, and a stretch of 18 bases separates them. Separate from the roughly 630-subject first cohort, the validation cohort of around 130 subjects was the group to which the donors belonged. Libraries came from the immunoSEQ multiplex PCR assay. As for the authors' bioinformatics: A statistical classification framework was built for diagnosing cytomegalovirus status from the catalog of TCR beta chain sequences. In TCRdb, the immuneACCESS table is reduced to in-frame sequences with V and J assigned. These tables do not hold every clone; where another copy was compared, an unresolved V gene accounts for under half, and the others remain unexplained. Clone size and the V and J calls come from that table; the DNA yielded D and trimming. The sample contains over 250,000 clones, approximately 83% of them found a single time. Of the sample, 1% falls within the top ten clones.

Sequencing was done on a sample of PBMCs. The receptor comes from a woman in her late teens or twenties in good health and CMV-seronegative. The V gene is TRBV7-9 and the J gene is TRBJ1-1; the D region possibly corresponds to TRBD1 (5 bases align). CDR3 region: CASSLVGGRGPMNTEAFF. The nucleotides read TGTGCCAGCAGCTTAGTGGGGGGACGAGGACCGATGAACACTGAAGCTTTCTTT.